The 7 T cell receptor beta chains presented below share a single source sample, sequenced in a study of T cells in women clearing cervical HPV infection. Generated by immunoSEQ multiplex PCR, the TCRdb table keeps only in-frame clones and is missing some. The sample holds under 50,000 clones. Material for sequencing was blood buffy coat. The receptors stem from a woman aged 18 to 69 with a cervical HPV16 infection that either progressed to CIN3+ or cleared (not recorded which).

As regards this clone: Read sequence stops 3 residues before the CDR3 end, and the germline J gene provides the missing end. The V and J genes are TRBV29-1 and TRBJ2-7; maybe TRBD2 (5 bases). CDR3 size: 12 residues. CDR1 is SQVTM, CDR2 ANQGSEA, per germline. V lost 4 bases, J lost 3 bases, and 10 bases lay in between. The CDR3 sequence is CSVGGQVYEQYF. The sequenced CDR3 bases are TGCAGCGTTGGCGGGCAGGTCTACGAG.

Of note for this clone: The CDR3 end is not reached by the read, which stops 3 residues before it; the germline J gene fills it in. The chain is built from TRBV7-2 and TRBJ2-2, with TRBD1 identical over 7 bases. There are 15 residues in the CDR3. In germline, CDR1 is SGHTA, CDR2 FQGNSA. The CDR3 sequence: CASSLTGTVNEKLFF. The part of the CDR3 DNA that was read is TGTGCCAGCAGTCTAACCGGGACAGTGAATGAAAAG. The full variable domain, in which reference TRBV7-2 and TRBJ2-2 provide the parts outside the CDR3, is GAGVSQSPSNKVTEKGKDVELRCDPISGHTALYWYRQSLGQGLEFLIYFQGNSAPDKSGLPSDRFSAERTGGSVSTLTIQRTQQEDSAVYLCASSLTGTVNEKLFFGEGSRLTVL.

A remark on this clone: The read stops 3 residues short of the end of the CDR3; the missing end is completed from the germline J gene. The V gene is TRBV30, the J gene TRBJ2-3; D is ambiguous. V was shortened by 0 bases and J by 7 bases, with 17 bases between the two germline ends. Germline CDR1 and CDR2: GTSNPN and SVGIG (reference sequence). This CDR3 spans 15 amino acids. CDR3 amino acids: CAWSVASAWRYTQYF. The sequenced part of the CDR3 DNA is TGTGCCTGGAGTGTAGCGTCGGCGTGGCGGTATACG.

The CDR3 is CASSLGTGGETQYF. Incomplete CDR3 DNA: TGCGCCAGCAGCTTGGGGACAGGCGGGGAGACC. The genes are TRBV5-1 and TRBJ2-5; 7 nucleotides agree with TRBD1. The read terminates 3 residues ahead of where the CDR3 ends, so the germline J gene completes it. J lost 5 bases, V lost 0 bases, and 4 bases had no gene match. In germline, CDR1 is SGHRS, CDR2 YFSETQ. The CDR3 runs 14 residues. Filled out from reference TRBV5-1 and TRBJ2-5, the complete variable domain reads KAGVTQTPRYLIKTRGQQVTLSCSPISGHRSVSWYQQTPGQGLQFLFEYFSETQRNKGNFPGRFSGRQFSNSRSEMNVSTLELGDSALYLCASSLGTGGETQYFGPGTRLLVL.

In regard to this clone: The CDR3 end is not reached by the read, which stops 3 residues before it; the germline J gene fills it in. The chain has TRBV19 and TRBJ1-6; the match to TRBD1 covers 11 bases. Looked up from germline, CDR1 is LNHDA and CDR2 is SQIVND (reference sequence). V dropped 7 bases and J dropped 10; count of bases not matched to a gene: 9. The CDR3 extends over 15 amino acids. The part of the CDR3 DNA that was read is TGTGCCAGTACTCTAACCGGGACAGGGGGATCACCC. Its protein is CASTLTGTGGSP. Given in full, the CDR3 is CASTLTGTGGSPLHF.

CDR3 DNA (partial): TGTGCCAGTAGTAGCGATACAGGGGGCGAATCAGATACG. Its protein product is CASSSDTGGESDT. The full-length CDR3 reads as CASSSDTGGESDTQYF. This chain uses TRBV19 with TRBJ2-3; 9 bases line up with TRBD1. From the germline J gene comes the end of the CDR3, since the read stops 3 residues before it. J lost 4 bases, V lost 4 bases, and 9 bases had no gene match. Germline V lookup: CDR1 LNHDA, CDR2 SQIVND (reference sequence). This CDR3 comprises 16 residues.

With respect to this clone: The CDR3 end lies 3 residues beyond the end of the read and is filled in from the germline J gene. The chain recombines TRBV7-3 with TRBJ2-3; 11 nucleotides line up with TRBD2. V trimming: 4 bases; J trimming: 1 base; junction bases outside the gene matches: 1. Germline loops: CDR1 SGHTA, CDR2 FQGTGA. The CDR3 is 15 residues long. CDR3 region: CASSSGLAGTDTQYF. The sequenced CDR3 bases are TGTGCCAGCAGCTCGGGACTAGCGGGCACAGATACG.